This T cell receptor beta chain stems from a study of regulatory T cells in long-lasting Graves disease. The overall study: Newly diagnosed Graves' patients took antithyroid drugs under 3 months.

Indicated time point: newly diagnosed GD, antithyroid drugs for less than 3 months. Scientists built the TCR library using RNA that was extracted from PBMCs. The CDR3 covers 14 residues. The V gene's germline CDR1 is SGHDT and CDR2 YYEEEE. J lost 5 bases, V lost 5 bases, and 6 bases had no gene match. With iRepertoire HTBI primers and Arm-PCR of CDR3 regions, TCR beta libraries were built. How the authors handled the data: Sequenced samples collectively carried 55 to 80 TRBV and around 15 TRBJ segments. TCRdb reprocessed the multiplex PCR reads with MiXCR, giving one entry per CDR3 protein. TCRdb's processing, not the study's, gives the V and J calls here. This table has about 460,000 distinct CDR3 sequences, around 15% appearing once. These records were also assigned to another study, of T cells in Graves' hyperthyroidism and ophthalmopathy. That source notes: The majority of expanded thyroid clonotypes above 0.001 also appeared in blood.

Sequenced material: peripheral blood mononuclear cells (PBMCs), taken at new diagnosis, from a patient treated with antithyroid drugs. The chain employs TRBV5-6 and TRBJ2-3, with 9 bases fitting TRBD1. The clonotype originates from a woman in her forties or fifties with Graves disease. In nucleotides, the CDR3 is TGTGCCAGCAGAATACAGGGGGCGGGAGATACGCAGTATTTT. Its protein product is CASRIQGAGDTQYF.